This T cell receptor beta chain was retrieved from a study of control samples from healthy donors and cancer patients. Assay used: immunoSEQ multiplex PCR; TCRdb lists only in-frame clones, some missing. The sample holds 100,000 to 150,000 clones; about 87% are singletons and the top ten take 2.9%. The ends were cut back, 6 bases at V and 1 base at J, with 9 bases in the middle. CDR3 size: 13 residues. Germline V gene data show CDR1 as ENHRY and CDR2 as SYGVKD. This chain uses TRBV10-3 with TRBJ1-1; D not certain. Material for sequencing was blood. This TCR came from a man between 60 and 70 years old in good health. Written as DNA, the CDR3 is TGTGCCATCAGGGGTCCACAGAACACTGAAGCTTTCTTT. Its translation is CAIRGPQNTEAFF.